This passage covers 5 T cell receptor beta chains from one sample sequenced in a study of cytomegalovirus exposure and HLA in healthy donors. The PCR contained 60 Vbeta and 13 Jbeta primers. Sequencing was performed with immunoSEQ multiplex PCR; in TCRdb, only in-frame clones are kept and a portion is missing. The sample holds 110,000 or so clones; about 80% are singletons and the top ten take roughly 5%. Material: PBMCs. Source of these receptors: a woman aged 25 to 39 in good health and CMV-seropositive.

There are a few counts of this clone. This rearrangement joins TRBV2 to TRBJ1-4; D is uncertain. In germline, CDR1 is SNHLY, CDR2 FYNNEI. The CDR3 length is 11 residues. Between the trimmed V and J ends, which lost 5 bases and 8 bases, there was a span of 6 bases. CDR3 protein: CASSQVEKLFF. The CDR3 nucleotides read TGTGCCAGCAGTCAGGTAGAAAAACTGTTTTTT. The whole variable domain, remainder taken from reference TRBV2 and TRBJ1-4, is EPEVTQTPSHQVTQMGQEVILRCVPISNHLYFYWYRQILGQKVEFLVSFYNNEISEKSEIFDDQFSVERPDGSNFTLKIRSTKLEDSAMYFCASSQVEKLFFGSGTQLSVL.

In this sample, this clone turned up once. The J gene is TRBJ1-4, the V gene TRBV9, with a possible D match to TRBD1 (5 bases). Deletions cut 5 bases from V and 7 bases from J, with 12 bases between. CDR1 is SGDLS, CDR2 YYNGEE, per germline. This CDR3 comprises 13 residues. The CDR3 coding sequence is TGTGCCAGCAGTGACAGTGGTGGTGAAAAACTGTTTTTT. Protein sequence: CASSDSGGEKLFF.

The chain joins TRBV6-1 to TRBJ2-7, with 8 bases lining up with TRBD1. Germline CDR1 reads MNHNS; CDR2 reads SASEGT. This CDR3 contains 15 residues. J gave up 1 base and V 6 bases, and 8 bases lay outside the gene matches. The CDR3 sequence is CASRTPTGDSYEQYF. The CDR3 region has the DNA TGTGCCAGCAGGACTCCGACAGGGGATTCCTACGAGCAGTACTTC.

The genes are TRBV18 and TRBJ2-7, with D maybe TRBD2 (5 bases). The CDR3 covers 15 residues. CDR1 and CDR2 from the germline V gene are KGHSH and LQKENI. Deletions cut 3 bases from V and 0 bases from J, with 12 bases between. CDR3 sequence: CASSPGATSSYEQYF. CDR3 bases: TGTGCCAGCTCACCGGGAGCTACCAGCTCCTACGAGCAGTACTTC. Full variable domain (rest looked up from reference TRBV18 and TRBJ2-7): NAGVMQNPRHLVRRRGQEARLRCSPMKGHSHVYWYRQLPEEGLKFMVYLQKENIIDESGMPKERFSAEFPKEGPSILRIQQVVRGDSAAYFCASSPGATSSYEQYFGPGTRLTVT.

CDR3 in amino acids: CASRRTGLTSYNEQFF. CDR3 nucleotides: TGTGCCAGCAGGAGGACAGGCCTCACATCCTACAATGAGCAGTTCTTC. This chain joins TRBV2 and TRBJ2-1; 7 bases agree with TRBD1. CDR1 and CDR2 (germline): SNHLY, FYNNEI. Trimming removed 6 bases from V and 1 base from J; junction bases left unmatched: 9. The CDR3 has 16 residues.